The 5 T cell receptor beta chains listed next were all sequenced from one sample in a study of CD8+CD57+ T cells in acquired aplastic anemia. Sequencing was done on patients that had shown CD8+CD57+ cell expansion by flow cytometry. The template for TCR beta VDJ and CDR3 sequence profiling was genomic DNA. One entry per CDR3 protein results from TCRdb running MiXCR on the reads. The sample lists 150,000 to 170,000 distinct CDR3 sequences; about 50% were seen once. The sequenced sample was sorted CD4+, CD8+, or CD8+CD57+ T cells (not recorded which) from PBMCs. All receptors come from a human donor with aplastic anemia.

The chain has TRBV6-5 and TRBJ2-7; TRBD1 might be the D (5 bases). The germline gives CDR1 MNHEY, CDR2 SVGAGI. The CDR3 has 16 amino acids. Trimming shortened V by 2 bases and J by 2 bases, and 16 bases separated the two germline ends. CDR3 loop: CASSYATVKVAYEQYF. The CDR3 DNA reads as TGTGCCAGCAGTTACGCGACAGTGAAGGTGGCCTACGAGCAGTACTTC.

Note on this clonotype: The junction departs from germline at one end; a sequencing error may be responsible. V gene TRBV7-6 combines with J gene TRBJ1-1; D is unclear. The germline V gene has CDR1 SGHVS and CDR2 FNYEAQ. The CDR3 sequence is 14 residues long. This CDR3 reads CASSLTPAAPEAFF. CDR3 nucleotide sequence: TGTGCCAGCAGCTTAACCCCGGCGGCACCTGAAGCCTTCTTT.

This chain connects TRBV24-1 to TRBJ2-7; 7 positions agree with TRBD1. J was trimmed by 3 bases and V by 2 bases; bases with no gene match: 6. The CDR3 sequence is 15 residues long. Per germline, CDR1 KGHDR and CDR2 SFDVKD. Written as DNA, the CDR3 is TGTGCCACCAGTGATTCCCCGGACAGGTACTACGAGCAGTACTTC. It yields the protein CATSDSPDRYYEQYF.

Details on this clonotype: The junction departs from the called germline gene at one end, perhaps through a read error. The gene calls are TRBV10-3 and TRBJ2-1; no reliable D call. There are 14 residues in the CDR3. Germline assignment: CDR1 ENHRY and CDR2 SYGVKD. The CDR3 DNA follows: TGTGCCATCAGTGGTGAGATCTCCTGCAATGAGCAGTTCTTC. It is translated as CAISGEISCNEQFF.

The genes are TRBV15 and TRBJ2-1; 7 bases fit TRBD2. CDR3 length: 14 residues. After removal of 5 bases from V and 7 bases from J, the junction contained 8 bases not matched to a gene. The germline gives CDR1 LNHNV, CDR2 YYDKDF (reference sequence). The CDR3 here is CATSSRDYLNEQFF. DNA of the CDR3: TGTGCCACCAGCTCCCGGGACTACCTTAATGAGCAGTTCTTC.